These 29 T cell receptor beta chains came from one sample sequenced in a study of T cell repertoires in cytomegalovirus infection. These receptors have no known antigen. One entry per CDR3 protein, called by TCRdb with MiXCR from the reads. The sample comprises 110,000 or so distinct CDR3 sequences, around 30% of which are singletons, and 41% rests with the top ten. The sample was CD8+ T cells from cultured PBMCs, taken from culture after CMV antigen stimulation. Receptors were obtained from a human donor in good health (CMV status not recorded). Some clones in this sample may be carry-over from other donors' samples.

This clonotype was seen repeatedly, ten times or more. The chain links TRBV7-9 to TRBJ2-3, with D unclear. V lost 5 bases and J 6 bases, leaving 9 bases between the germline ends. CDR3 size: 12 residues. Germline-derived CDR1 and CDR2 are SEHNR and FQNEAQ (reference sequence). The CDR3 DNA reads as TGTGCCAGCAGCGCCCTCGCGGATACGCAGTATTTT. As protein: CASSALADTQYF.

The CDR3 region has the DNA TGTGCCATCAGACAGGGGGCGAATGGTCCACCCCTCCACTTT. Protein product: CAIRQGANGPPLHF. This chain links TRBV10-3 with TRBJ1-6; 9 nucleotides line up with TRBD1. This CDR3 has 14 amino acids. CDR1 is ENHRY, CDR2 SYGVKD, per germline. J was trimmed by 11 bases and V by 6 bases; bases with no gene match: 8.

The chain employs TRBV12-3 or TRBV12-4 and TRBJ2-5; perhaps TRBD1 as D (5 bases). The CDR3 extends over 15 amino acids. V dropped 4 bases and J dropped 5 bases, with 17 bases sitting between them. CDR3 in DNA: TGTGCCAGCAGTTCTAGGGCACCTGGGGCGGAGACCCAGTACTTC. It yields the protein CASSSRAPGAETQYF.

CDR3 in DNA: TGTGCCAGCAGTAGAAAACCCAGGGATGGTATGGCCAAAAACATTCAGTACTTC. Protein sequence: CASSRKPRDGMAKNIQYF. The V call is TRBV2, the J call TRBJ2-4; tentatively, D is TRBD1 (5 bases). Trimming took off 5 bases at V and 1 base at J, with 21 bases between the two ends. The CDR3 sequence is 18 residues long. Germline loops: CDR1 SNHLY, CDR2 FYNNEI. Together with reference TRBV2 and TRBJ2-4, the CDR3 gives the full variable domain: EPEVTQTPSHQVTQMGQEVILRCVPISNHLYFYWYRQILGQKVEFLVSFYNNEISEKSEIFDDQFSVERPDGSNFTLKIRSTKLEDSAMYFCASSRKPRDGMAKNIQYFGAGTRLSVL.

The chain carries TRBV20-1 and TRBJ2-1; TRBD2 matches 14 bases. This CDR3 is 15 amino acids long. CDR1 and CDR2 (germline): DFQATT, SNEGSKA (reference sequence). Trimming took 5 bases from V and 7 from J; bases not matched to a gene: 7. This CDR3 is CSALGTSGGPNEQFF. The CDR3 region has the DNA TGCAGTGCTCTTGGGACTAGCGGGGGCCCGAATGAGCAGTTCTTC.

CDR3 sequence (DNA): TGTGCCAGCAGTCCAGGGTCGAGGGCAGATACGCAGTATTTT. Protein: CASSPGSRADTQYF. The chain joins TRBV6-1 to TRBJ2-3; either TRBD1 or TRBD2 may supply D (5 bases each). Germline-derived CDR1 and CDR2 are MNHNS and SASEGT. V lost 5 bases to trimming and J lost 4 bases, with 13 bases between them. This CDR3 has 14 amino acids.

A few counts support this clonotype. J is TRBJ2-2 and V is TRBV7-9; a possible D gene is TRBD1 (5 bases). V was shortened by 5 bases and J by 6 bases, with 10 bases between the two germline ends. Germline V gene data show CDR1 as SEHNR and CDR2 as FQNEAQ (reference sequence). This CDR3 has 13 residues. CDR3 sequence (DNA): TGTGCCAGCAGCCCCGCAGGGTCCGGGGAGCTGTTTTTT. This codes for CASSPAGSGELFF.

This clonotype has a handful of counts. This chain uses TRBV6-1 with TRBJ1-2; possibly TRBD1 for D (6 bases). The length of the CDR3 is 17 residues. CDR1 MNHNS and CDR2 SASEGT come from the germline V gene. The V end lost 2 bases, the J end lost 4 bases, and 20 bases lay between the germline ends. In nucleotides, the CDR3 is TGTGCCAGCAGTGAATCGAATAGAGACAGGCCCCGCTATGGCTACACCTTC. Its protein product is CASSESNRDRPRYGYTF.

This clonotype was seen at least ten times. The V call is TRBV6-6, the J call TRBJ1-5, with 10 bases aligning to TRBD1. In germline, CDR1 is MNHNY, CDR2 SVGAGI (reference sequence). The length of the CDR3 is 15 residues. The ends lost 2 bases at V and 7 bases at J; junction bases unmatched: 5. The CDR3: CASSYGDRGWQPQHF. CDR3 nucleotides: TGTGCCAGCAGTTACGGGGACAGGGGATGGCAGCCCCAGCATTTT.

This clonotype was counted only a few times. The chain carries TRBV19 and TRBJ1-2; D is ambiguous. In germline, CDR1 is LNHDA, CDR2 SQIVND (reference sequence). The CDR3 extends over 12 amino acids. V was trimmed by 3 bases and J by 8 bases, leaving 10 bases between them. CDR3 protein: CASSIGFGGYTF. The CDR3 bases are TGTGCCAGTAGTATTGGCTTCGGCGGCTACACCTTC.

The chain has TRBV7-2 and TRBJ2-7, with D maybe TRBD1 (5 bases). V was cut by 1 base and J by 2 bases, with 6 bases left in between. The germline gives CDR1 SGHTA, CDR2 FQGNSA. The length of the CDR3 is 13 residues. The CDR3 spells CASSLGQPYEQYF. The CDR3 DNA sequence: TGTGCCAGCAGCTTAGGACAGCCCTACGAGCAGTACTTC.

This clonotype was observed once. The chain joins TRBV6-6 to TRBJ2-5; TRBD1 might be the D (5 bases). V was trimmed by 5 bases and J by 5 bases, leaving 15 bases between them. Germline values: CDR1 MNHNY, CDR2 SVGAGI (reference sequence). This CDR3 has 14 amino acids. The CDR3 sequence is CASSVGLEWETQYF. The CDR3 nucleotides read TGTGCCAGCAGTGTGGGGCTAGAATGGGAGACCCAGTACTTC.

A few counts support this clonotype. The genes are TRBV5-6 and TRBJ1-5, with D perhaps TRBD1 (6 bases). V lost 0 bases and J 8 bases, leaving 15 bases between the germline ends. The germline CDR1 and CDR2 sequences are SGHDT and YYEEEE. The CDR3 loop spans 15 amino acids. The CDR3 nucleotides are TGTGCCAGCAGCTTGGGCCAAAACACAGGGAAGCCCCAGCATTTT. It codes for CASSLGQNTGKPQHF. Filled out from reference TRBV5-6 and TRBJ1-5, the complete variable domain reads DAGVTQSPTHLIKTRGQQVTLRCSPKSGHDTVSWYQQALGQGPQFIFQYYEEEERQRGNFPDRFSGHQFPNYSSELNVNALLLGDSALYLCASSLGQNTGKPQHFGDGTRLSIL.

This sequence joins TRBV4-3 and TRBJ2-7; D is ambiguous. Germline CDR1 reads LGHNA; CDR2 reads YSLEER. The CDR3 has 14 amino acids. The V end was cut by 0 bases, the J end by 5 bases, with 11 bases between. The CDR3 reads CASSQDLGSHEQYF. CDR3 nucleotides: TGCGCCAGCAGCCAAGATCTAGGCAGCCACGAGCAGTACTTC.

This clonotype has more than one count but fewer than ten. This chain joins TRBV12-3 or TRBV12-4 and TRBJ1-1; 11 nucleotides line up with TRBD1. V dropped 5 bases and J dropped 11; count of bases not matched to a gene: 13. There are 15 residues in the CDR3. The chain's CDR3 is CASSLGWTGGMDAFF. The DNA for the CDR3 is TGTGCCAGCAGTCTTGGGTGGACAGGGGGCATGGATGCTTTCTTT.

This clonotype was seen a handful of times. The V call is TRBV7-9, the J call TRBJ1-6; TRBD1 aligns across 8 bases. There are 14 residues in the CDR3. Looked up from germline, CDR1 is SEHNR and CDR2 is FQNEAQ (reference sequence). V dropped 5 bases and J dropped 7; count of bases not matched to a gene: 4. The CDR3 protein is CASSRQGLNSPLHF. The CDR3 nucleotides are TGTGCCAGCAGCCGACAGGGGCTAAATTCACCCCTCCACTTT.

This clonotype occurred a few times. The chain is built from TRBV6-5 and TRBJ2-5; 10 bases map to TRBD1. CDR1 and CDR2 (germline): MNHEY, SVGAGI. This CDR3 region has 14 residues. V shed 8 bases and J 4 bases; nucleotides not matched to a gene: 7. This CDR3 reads CASWDRGFRETQYF. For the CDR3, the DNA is TGTGCCAGCTGGGACAGGGGTTTTCGAGAGACCCAGTACTTC.

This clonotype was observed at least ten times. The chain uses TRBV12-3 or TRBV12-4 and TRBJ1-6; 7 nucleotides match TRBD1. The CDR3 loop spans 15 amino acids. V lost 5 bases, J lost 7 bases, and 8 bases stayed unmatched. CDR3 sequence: CASSTRQGGNSPLHF. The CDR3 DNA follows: TGTGCCAGCAGTACCAGACAGGGCGGGAATTCACCCCTCCACTTT.

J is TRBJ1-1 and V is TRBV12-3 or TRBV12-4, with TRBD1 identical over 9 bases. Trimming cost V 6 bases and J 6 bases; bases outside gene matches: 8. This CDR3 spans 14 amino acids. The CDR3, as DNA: TGTGCCAGCAGCTCGGGACAGGGACGATCTGAAGCTTTCTTT. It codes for CASSSGQGRSEAFF.

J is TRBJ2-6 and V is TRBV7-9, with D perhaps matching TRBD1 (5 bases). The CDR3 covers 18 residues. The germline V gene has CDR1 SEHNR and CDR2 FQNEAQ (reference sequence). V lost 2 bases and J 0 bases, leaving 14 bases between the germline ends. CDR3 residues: CASSLTDTPFSGANVLTF. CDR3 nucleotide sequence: TGTGCCAGCAGCTTAACGGACACACCTTTCTCTGGGGCCAACGTCCTGACTTTC.

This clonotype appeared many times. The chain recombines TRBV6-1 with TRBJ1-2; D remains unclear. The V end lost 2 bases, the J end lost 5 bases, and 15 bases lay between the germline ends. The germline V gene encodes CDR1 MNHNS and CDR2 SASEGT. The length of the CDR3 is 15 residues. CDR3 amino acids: CASSEKVSSRYGYTF. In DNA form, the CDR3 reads TGTGCCAGCAGTGAAAAAGTTAGCTCCCGATATGGCTACACCTTC.

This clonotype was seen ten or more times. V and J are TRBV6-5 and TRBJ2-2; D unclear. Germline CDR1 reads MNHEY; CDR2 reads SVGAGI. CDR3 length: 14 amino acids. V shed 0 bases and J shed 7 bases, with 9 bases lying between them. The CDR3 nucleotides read TGTGCCAGCAGTTACTCGGGGATGGACGGGGAGCTGTTTTTT. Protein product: CASSYSGMDGELFF.

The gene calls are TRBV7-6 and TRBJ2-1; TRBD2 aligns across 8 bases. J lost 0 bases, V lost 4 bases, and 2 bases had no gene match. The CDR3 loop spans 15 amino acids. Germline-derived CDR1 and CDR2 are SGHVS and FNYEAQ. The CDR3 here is CASSSSGFSYNEQFF. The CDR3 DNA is TGTGCCAGCAGCTCTAGCGGGTTCTCCTACAATGAGCAGTTCTTC.

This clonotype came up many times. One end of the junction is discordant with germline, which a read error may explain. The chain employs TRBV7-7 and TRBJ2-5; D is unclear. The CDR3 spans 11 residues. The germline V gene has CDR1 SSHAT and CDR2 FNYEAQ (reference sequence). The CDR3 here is CASSDQETQYF. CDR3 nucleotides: TGTGCTAGCAGCGACCAAGAGACCCAGTACTTC.

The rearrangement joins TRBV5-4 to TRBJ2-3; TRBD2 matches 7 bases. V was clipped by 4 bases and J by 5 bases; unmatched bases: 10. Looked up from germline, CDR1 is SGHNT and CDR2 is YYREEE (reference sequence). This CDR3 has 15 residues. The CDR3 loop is CASSAWDYGIDTQYF. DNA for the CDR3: TGTGCCAGCAGCGCATGGGACTATGGGATAGATACGCAGTATTTT.

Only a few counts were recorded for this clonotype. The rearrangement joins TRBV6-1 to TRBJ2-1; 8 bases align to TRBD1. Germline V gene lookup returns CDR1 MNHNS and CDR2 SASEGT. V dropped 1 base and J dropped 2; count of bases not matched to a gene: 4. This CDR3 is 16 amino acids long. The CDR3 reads CASSEGQGKTYNEQFF. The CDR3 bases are TGTGCCAGCAGTGAAGGACAGGGGAAAACCTACAATGAGCAGTTCTTC.

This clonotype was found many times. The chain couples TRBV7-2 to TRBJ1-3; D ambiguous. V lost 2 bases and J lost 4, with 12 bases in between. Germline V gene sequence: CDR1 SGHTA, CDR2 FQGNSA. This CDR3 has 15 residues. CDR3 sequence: CASSLIITAGNTIYF. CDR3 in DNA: TGTGCCAGCAGCTTAATAATAACAGCCGGAAACACCATATATTTT.

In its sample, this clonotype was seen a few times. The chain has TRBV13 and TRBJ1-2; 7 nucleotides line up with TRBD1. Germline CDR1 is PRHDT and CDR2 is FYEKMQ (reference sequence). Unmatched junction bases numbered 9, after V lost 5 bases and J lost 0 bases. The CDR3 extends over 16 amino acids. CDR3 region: CASSARGGQANYGYTF. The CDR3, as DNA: TGTGCCAGCAGCGCCCGAGGGGGCCAAGCTAACTATGGCTACACCTTC.

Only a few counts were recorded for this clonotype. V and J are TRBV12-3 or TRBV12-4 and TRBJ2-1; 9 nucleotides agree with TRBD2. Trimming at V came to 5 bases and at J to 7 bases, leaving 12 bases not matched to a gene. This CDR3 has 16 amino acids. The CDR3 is CASSPPGLAGLNEQFF. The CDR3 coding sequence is TGTGCCAGCAGTCCCCCCGGGCTAGCGGGGTTGAATGAGCAGTTCTTC.